The T cell receptor beta chain described here comes from a study of sequential checkpoint blockade in melanoma. Treatment in this sample: randomized to nivolumab then ipilimumab (arm A) or the reverse (arm B). There are 14 residues in the CDR3. The germline V and J ends were trimmed by 6 bases and 8 bases, with 19 bases remaining between them. Germline CDR1 MDHEN, CDR2 SYDVKM. The assay was immunoSEQ multiplex PCR, and TCRdb's table has in-frame clones only and misses some. The sample shows about 9,200 clones, roughly 25% of them seen only once. The clonotype was recovered from a human donor with melanoma. J is TRBJ1-2 and V is TRBV28, with D possibly being TRBD1 (5 bases). Here the sequenced sample was tumor tissue (inferred from file names), taken from a patient given nivolumab and ipilimumab in sequence. CDR3: CASSPGGSIGGYTF. In nucleotides, the CDR3 is TGTGCCAGCAGCCCCGGGGGGTCTATCGGGGGCTACACCTTC.